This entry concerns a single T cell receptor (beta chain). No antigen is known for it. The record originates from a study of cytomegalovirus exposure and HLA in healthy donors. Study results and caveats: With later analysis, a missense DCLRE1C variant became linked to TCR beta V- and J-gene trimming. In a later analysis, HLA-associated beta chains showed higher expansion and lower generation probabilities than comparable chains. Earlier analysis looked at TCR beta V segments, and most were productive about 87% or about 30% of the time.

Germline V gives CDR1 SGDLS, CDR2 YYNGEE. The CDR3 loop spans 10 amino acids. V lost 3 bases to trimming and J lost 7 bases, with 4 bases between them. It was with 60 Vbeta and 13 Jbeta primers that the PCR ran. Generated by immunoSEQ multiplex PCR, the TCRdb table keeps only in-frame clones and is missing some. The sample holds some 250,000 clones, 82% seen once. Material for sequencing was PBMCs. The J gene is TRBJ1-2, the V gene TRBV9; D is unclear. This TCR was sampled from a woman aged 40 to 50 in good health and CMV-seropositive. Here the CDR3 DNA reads TGTGCCAGCAGCGGCGCTGGCTACACCTTC. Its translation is CASSGAGYTF.